These T cell receptor beta chains were read from a single sample in a study of blood T cell repertoires in COVID-19. Produced via immunoSEQ multiplex PCR; TCRdb's table is partial and in-frame only. The sample consists of 75,000 to 100,000 clones, approximately 72% of them appearing once. The sample was peripheral blood. The receptors originated from a man between 65 and 80 years old with acute or convalescent COVID-19. Each CDR3 is given with its conserved first and last residue. The D gene is left open where the match is weak. Clone size appears in some rows only: once, few, many, or a class for an expanded clone.

size,D,V,J,DNA,CDR3
NA,NA,TRBV5-5,TRBJ2-6,TGTGCCAGCAGCTTGGGGCCCACGGGAGCGGGGGCCAACGTCCTGACTTTC,CASSLGPTGAGANVLTF
NA,NA,TRBV28,TRBJ2-7,TGTGCCAGCAGTTTTCGGGGGTACGAGCAGTACTTC,CASSFRGYEQYF
NA,TRBD1,TRBV29-1,TRBJ1-2,TGCAGCGCCGGGACAGGGTTGGACTATGGCTACACCTTC,CSAGTGLDYGYTF
NA,NA,TRBV24-1,TRBJ2-7,TGTGCCACCAGTGAGGCAGGGTCTGGGCAGTACTTC,CATSEAGSGQYF
few,NA,TRBV7-2,TRBJ2-1,TGTGCCAGCAGCTTACGGGCGCTAGCAGTATACAATGAGCAGTTCTTC,CASSLRALAVYNEQFF
NA,NA,TRBV28,TRBJ2-1,TGTGCCAGCAGTTCCCGCCGGAGCAGGGCGGTTAATGAGCAGTTCTTC,CASSSRRSRAVNEQFF
NA,NA,TRBV9,TRBJ2-2,TGTGCCAGCAGCGACGGGGTTCCGGTCACCGGGGAGCTGTTTTTT,CASSDGVPVTGELFF
once,TRBD2,TRBV7-3,TRBJ2-1,TGTGCCAGCAGCCCTTTCGGAGCGGGGCTATCCAATGAGCAGTTCTTC,CASSPFGAGLSNEQFF
NA,NA,TRBV20-1,TRBJ2-2,TGCAGTGCTAAATCGGTGGGGGAGCTGTTTTTT,CSAKSVGELFF
once,TRBD2,TRBV6-4,TRBJ2-1,TGTGCCAGCAGTCGTACTAGCGGGAGGTACAATGAGCAGTTCTTC,CASSRTSGRYNEQFF
NA,NA,TRBV3-1/TRBV3-2,TRBJ2-4,TGTGCCAGCAGCCCCTTATCGTTCGGCAGGCTCAAAAACATTCAGTACTTC,CASSPLSFGRLKNIQYF
NA,TRBD1,TRBV28,TRBJ2-7,TGTGCCAGCAGCCACGACAGGGGGCAGTACGAGCAGTACTTC,CASSHDRGQYEQYF
NA,NA,TRBV10-2,TRBJ2-7,TGCGCCAGCAGCCCCCCCGTAACAGGGAACGAGCAGTACTTC,CASSPPVTGNEQYF
NA,NA,TRBV12-3/TRBV12-4,TRBJ1-2,TGTGCCAGCAGCACAGGGAACTATGGCTACACCTTC,CASSTGNYGYTF
NA,TRBD1,TRBV7-6,TRBJ1-6,TGTGCCAGCAGCCACAGGGGCGGTAGGAATTCACCCCTCCACTTT,CASSHRGGRNSPLHF
NA,TRBD1,TRBV19,TRBJ2-7,TGTGCCAGTAGTATTAATCGCGGACAGGGGGCGACTACCTACGAGCAGTACTTC,CASSINRGQGATTYEQYF
NA,TRBD1,TRBV5-4,TRBJ2-1,TGTGCCAGCAGCTTGGGGCCGGGACAGGGAACAAACAATGAGCAGTTCTTC,CASSLGPGQGTNNEQFF
NA,TRBD1,TRBV3-1/TRBV3-2,TRBJ1-6,TGTGCCAGCAGCCAGCTCCGACAGGGGGGTTCACCCCTCCACTTT,CASSQLRQGGSPLHF
NA,NA,TRBV19,TRBJ1-2,TGTGCCAGTAGACGGGACACAACTAACTATGGCTACACCTTC,CASRRDTTNYGYTF
NA,TRBD1,TRBV10-3,TRBJ1-5,TGTGCCATCTCTTGGACAGGGGGGGATAGCAATCAGCCCCAGCATTTT,CAISWTGGDSNQPQHF
NA,TRBD2,TRBV7-3,TRBJ2-2,TGTGCCAGCAGCGCCAGGGGACTAGCGGGAGGCACCGGGGAGCTGTTTTTT,CASSARGLAGGTGELFF
few,NA,TRBV30,TRBJ1-3,TGTGCCTGGAGTGTAAGGGGGGGGGTAAACACCATATATTTT,CAWSVRGGVNTIYF
NA,TRBD1,TRBV20-1,TRBJ1-4,TGCAGTGCTAGTTCGAATATGATCCCGGGACAGGGGGCTGGTGAAAAACTGTTTTTT,CSASSNMIPGQGAGEKLFF
NA,NA,TRBV5-1,TRBJ2-7,TGCGCCAGCAGCTTCTCGACAGGCCGATTGGGCGAGCAGTACTTC,CASSFSTGRLGEQYF
NA,TRBD2,TRBV5-4,TRBJ2-1,TGTGCCAGCAGCTTGGACGGACTAGCGGGAAACTCCTACAATGAGCAGTTCTTC,CASSLDGLAGNSYNEQFF
NA,NA,TRBV11-3,TRBJ2-2,TGTGCCAGCAGCTTAGATGATTGGCGAGGAGGCACCGGGGAGCTGTTTTTT,CASSLDDWRGGTGELFF
NA,NA,TRBV6-5,TRBJ2-7,TGTGCCAGCACCGAAGGGGTTAGCTGGACCTACGAGCAGTACTTC,CASTEGVSWTYEQYF
few,TRBD2,TRBV5-4,TRBJ2-5,TGTGCCAGCAGCTCTTTTAGCGGGACCCCTGGGACCCAGTACTTC,CASSSFSGTPGTQYF
few,TRBD1,TRBV5-1,TRBJ2-5,TGCGCCAGCGGCCGTACAGGGGAGGAGACCCAGTACTTC,CASGRTGEETQYF
NA,NA,TRBV29-1,TRBJ1-1,TGCAGCGTTGAGTCACAGAACACTGAAGCTTTCTTT,CSVESQNTEAFF
NA,NA,TRBV5-8,TRBJ1-5,TGTGCCAGCAGCTTGGCAGGGCTTAGCAATCAGCCCCAGCATTTT,CASSLAGLSNQPQHF
NA,NA,TRBV18,TRBJ1-5,TGTGCCAGCTCACCTTGGGGGGGGCCCAATCAGCCCCAGCATTTT,CASSPWGGPNQPQHF
NA,NA,TRBV5-1,TRBJ1-3,TGCGCCAGCAGCTCTGGGGGGACGAGCTCTGGAAACACCATATATTTT,CASSSGGTSSGNTIYF
few,NA,TRBV21-1,TRBJ2-4,TGTGCCAGCAGCAAAGCAAAGGAGCGGGAGGGCCGCCAAAACATTCAGTACTTC,CASSKAKEREGRQNIQYF
NA,TRBD1,TRBV28,TRBJ2-2,TGTGCCAGCAGGAAACAGGGGGCCGGGACCGGGGAGCTGTTTTTT,CASRKQGAGTGELFF
few,NA,TRBV7-2,TRBJ2-7,TGTGCCAGCAGCTTAGCTCCGGAGTCTGGGCAGTACTTC,CASSLAPESGQYF
NA,TRBD1,TRBV10-3,TRBJ1-3,TGTGCCATCAGTGAGCCTGGGACAGGGCCTGGAAACACCATATATTTT,CAISEPGTGPGNTIYF
NA,TRBD1,TRBV28,TRBJ2-2,TGTGCCAGCAGTCCCGGACAGGACCCCGGGGAGCTGTTTTTT,CASSPGQDPGELFF
NA,TRBD2,TRBV7-2,TRBJ2-1,TGTGCCAGCAGCCTGGGACTAGCGGGAAATGAGCAGTTCTTC,CASSLGLAGNEQFF
few,NA,TRBV6-5,TRBJ1-2,TGTGCCAGCAGTTACGCGGGGGAAACTGGCTACACCTTC,CASSYAGETGYTF
NA,NA,TRBV5-1,TRBJ1-2,TGCGCCAGCAGCTTGCGGCAGGGGCTTGGAAATGGCTACACCTTC,CASSLRQGLGNGYTF
once,NA,TRBV18,TRBJ2-7,TGTGCCAGCTCATCCCAGGGTGCAAAGCAGTACTTC,CASSSQGAKQYF
NA,NA,TRBV9,TRBJ2-1,TGTGCCAGCAGTATTCACTTGAGCTCCTACAATGAGCAGTTCTTC,CASSIHLSSYNEQFF
NA,TRBD2,TRBV19,TRBJ2-7,TGTGCCAGTAGTACGCAGACTAGCGGGAGATCCTACGAGCAGTACTTC,CASSTQTSGRSYEQYF
NA,TRBD1,TRBV2,TRBJ1-5,TGTGCCAGCAGCCTGGACAGGGGCGGAATTCAGCCCCAGCATTTT,CASSLDRGGIQPQHF
NA,TRBD1,TRBV5-1,TRBJ2-6,TGCGCCAGCAGCTTGACCCGGGACAGCCGCTCTGGGGCCAACGTCCTGACTTTC,CASSLTRDSRSGANVLTF
NA,NA,TRBV25-1,TRBJ1-2,TGTGCCAGCTCTAGTTCGGGGTATGGCTACACCTTC,CASSSSGYGYTF
NA,NA,TRBV7-6,TRBJ2-3,TGTGCCAGCAGCCTAGCTAGGGGCGCAGATACGCAGTATTTT,CASSLARGADTQYF
NA,TRBD1,TRBV24-1,TRBJ1-6,TGTGCCACCAGTGACTCCAGGACAGGGTGGGGATCACCCCTCCACTTT,CATSDSRTGWGSPLHF
NA,NA,TRBV5-1,TRBJ2-7,TGCGCCAGCAGCTTGGTTGGCAGGGGCTACGAGCAGTACTTC,CASSLVGRGYEQYF
once,TRBD2,TRBV27,TRBJ2-1,TGTGCCAGCAGTCGAACTGGCGGGGGATCCTACAATGAGCAGTTCTTC,CASSRTGGGSYNEQFF
few,NA,TRBV11-2,TRBJ2-7,TGTGCCAGCAGCTTAAGGCGGGCCGAGCAGTACTTC,CASSLRRAEQYF
few,TRBD1,TRBV27,TRBJ1-5,TGTGCCAGCAGGGATCTCACTGGACAGGGGGTTAATAGCAATCAGCCCCAGCATTTT,CASRDLTGQGVNSNQPQHF
once,TRBD1,TRBV28,TRBJ2-1,TGTGCCAGCAGTTCCTTTCGGGGACAGGGGTTCTACAATGAGCAGTTCTTC,CASSSFRGQGFYNEQFF
few,NA,TRBV6-5,TRBJ1-3,TGTGCCAGCACTCCAGGGCCTTCTGGAAACACCATATATTTT,CASTPGPSGNTIYF